The 8 T cell receptor beta chains reported below all come from one sample, sequenced in a study of cytomegalovirus exposure and HLA in healthy donors. Sequenced by immunoSEQ multiplex PCR; TCRdb stores in-frame clones only, minus some. Among over 120,000 clones listed, roughly 89% were seen once. The specimen was PBMCs. Every receptor here comes from a woman between 18 and 29 years old in good health and CMV-seropositive.

The rearrangement uses TRBV4-1 and TRBJ1-1, with D possibly TRBD1 on 6 matching bases. Germline values: CDR1 MGHRA, CDR2 YSYEKL. Deletions cut 1 base from V and 5 bases from J, with 20 bases between. There are 17 residues in the CDR3. CDR3 sequence: CASSQGPQGSVQTEAFF. In nucleotides, the CDR3 is TGCGCCAGCAGCCAAGGGCCACAGGGTTCAGTGCAGACTGAAGCTTTCTTT.

As DNA, the CDR3 is TGCAGCGTTGAAACATTCTCTGGAAACACCATATATTTT. Protein sequence: CSVETFSGNTIYF. The chain carries TRBV29-1 and TRBJ1-3; D ambiguous. Trimming stripped 2 bases from V and 0 bases from J, with 5 bases between. The CDR3 is 13 residues long. The germline gives CDR1 SQVTM, CDR2 ANQGSEA.

The V call is TRBV6-5, the J call TRBJ1-2; a possible D gene is TRBD1 (5 bases). This CDR3 region has 12 residues. V lost 4 bases to trimming and J lost 5 bases, with 8 bases between them. CDR1 and CDR2 from the germline V gene are MNHEY and SVGAGI. The CDR3 here is CASSLGQYGYTF. CDR3 in DNA: TGTGCCAGCAGTTTAGGACAATATGGCTACACCTTC.

The chain has TRBV28 and TRBJ2-2; a weak D match, TRBD1 (6 bases). Germline CDR1 and CDR2: MDHEN and SYDVKM. V was shortened by 3 bases and J by 1 base, with 15 bases between the two germline ends. The length of the CDR3 is 17 residues. CDR3 amino acids: CASSFLAGDKNTGELFF. CDR3 in DNA: TGTGCCAGCAGTTTCCTGGCAGGGGATAAGAACACCGGGGAGCTGTTTTTT.

The chain is built from TRBV10-3 and TRBJ1-1; 9 positions match TRBD1. This CDR3 comprises 14 residues. Germline values: CDR1 ENHRY, CDR2 SYGVKD. V lost 7 bases to trimming and J lost 4 bases; unmatched junction nucleotides: 7. CDR3 region: CAINSPTGGTEAFF. In DNA form, the CDR3 reads TGTGCCATCAACTCCCCGACAGGGGGCACTGAAGCTTTCTTT.

The V call is TRBV15, the J call TRBJ2-7; D gene uncertain. Trimming pared 0 bases from V and 0 bases from J, leaving 12 bases between. CDR3 length: 16 amino acids. Germline V gene sequence: CDR1 LNHNV, CDR2 YYDKDF (reference sequence). The CDR3 sequence is CATSRETVLSSYEQYF. CDR3 coding DNA: TGTGCCACCAGCAGAGAAACAGTTTTAAGCTCCTACGAGCAGTACTTC. Full variable domain (rest looked up from reference TRBV15 and TRBJ2-7): DAMVIQNPRYQVTQFGKPVTLSCSQTLNHNVMYWYQQKSSQAPKLLFHYYDKDFNNEADTPDNFQSRRPNTSFCFLDIRSPGLGDTAMYLCATSRETVLSSYEQYFGPGTRLTVT.

J is TRBJ1-6 and V is TRBV6-1; D is undetermined. This CDR3 has 13 amino acids. V lost 4 bases to trimming and J lost 7 bases, with 8 bases between them. Germline assignment: CDR1 MNHNS and CDR2 SASEGT. CDR3 in DNA: TGTGCCAGCAGTGGAGTTAACAATTCACCCCTCCACTTT. This encodes CASSGVNNSPLHF.

The CDR3 DNA is TGTGCCAGCAGCATACAGGGGTATGGCTACACCTTC. This encodes CASSIQGYGYTF. The rearrangement links TRBV28 to TRBJ1-2; 7 positions match TRBD1. This CDR3 is 12 amino acids long. The germline V gene encodes CDR1 MDHEN and CDR2 SYDVKM. J lost 5 bases, V lost 6 bases, and 3 bases had no gene match.